One sample yielded the 8 T cell receptor beta chains listed below, sequenced in a study of T cell changes during pregnancy in multiple sclerosis. Generated by immunoSEQ multiplex PCR, the TCRdb table keeps only in-frame clones and is missing some. In the table there are about 93,000 clones, around 93% of which are singletons. Here the sequenced sample was peripheral blood, taken before pregnancy. The receptors come from a female donor with multiple sclerosis, enrolled in a pregnancy study.

The J gene is TRBJ1-6, the V gene TRBV7-2; 8 bases map to TRBD1. In germline, CDR1 is SGHTA, CDR2 FQGNSA. With 5 bases clipped from V and 6 bases from J, the junction kept 6 bases outside the gene matches. The CDR3 totals 15 residues. CDR3 sequence (DNA): TGTGCCAGCAGCCAAAACAGGGGGAGTAATTCACCCCTCCACTTT. Residues: CASSQNRGSNSPLHF.

This clone was seen a few times. The rearrangement links TRBV4-2 to TRBJ1-2, with 7 bases matching TRBD1. This CDR3 spans 14 amino acids. In germline, CDR1 is LGHNA, CDR2 YNFKEQ. After removal of 3 bases from V and 5 bases from J, the junction contained 6 bases not matched to a gene. The CDR3 bases are TGTGCCAGCAGCCATGTGGGGACAGCTTATGGCTACACCTTC. Protein: CASSHVGTAYGYTF.

This clone was counted between two and nine times. This sequence joins TRBV20-1 and TRBJ1-1; 9 nucleotides agree with TRBD1. The CDR3 has 11 amino acids. The germline V gene has CDR1 DFQATT and CDR2 SNEGSKA (reference sequence). V dropped 3 bases and J dropped 8; count of bases not matched to a gene: 1. CDR3 residues: CSARGTGEAFF. The CDR3, as DNA: TGCAGTGCTAGGGGGACAGGGGAAGCTTTCTTT.

V usage is TRBV7-9 and J usage is TRBJ2-1; D perhaps matches TRBD1 (5 bases). CDR1 and CDR2 from the germline V gene are SEHNR and FQNEAQ (reference sequence). V gave up 3 bases and J gave up 3 bases, with 9 bases separating them. The CDR3 length is 14 residues. The CDR3 coding sequence is TGTGCCAGCAGCTTCACAGACAGCTACAATGAGCAGTTCTTC. This sequence encodes CASSFTDSYNEQFF.

The V gene is TRBV5-4, the J gene TRBJ2-1, with 7 nucleotides matching TRBD1. The junction had 14 bases not matched to a gene; V was cut back by 4 bases and J by 7 bases. This CDR3 has 16 amino acids. CDR1 SGHNT and CDR2 YYREEE come from the germline V gene (reference sequence). The CDR3 loop reads CASSPPTGWSFNEQFF. For the CDR3, the DNA is TGTGCCAGCAGCCCGCCGACAGGGTGGTCTTTTAATGAGCAGTTCTTC.

The J gene is TRBJ1-5, the V gene TRBV19; tentatively, D is TRBD1 (5 bases). V was cut by 2 bases and J by 1 base, with 12 bases left in between. This CDR3 has 16 amino acids. Germline V gene lookup returns CDR1 LNHDA and CDR2 SQIVND (reference sequence). The DNA of the CDR3 is TGTGCCAGTAGTATACGATGGGCAGGGAGCAATCAGCCCCAGCATTTT. Its protein product is CASSIRWAGSNQPQHF.

This chain's CDR3 is CATSRSGFAEAFF. Here the CDR3 DNA reads TGTGCCACCAGCAGGTCAGGGTTCGCGGAAGCTTTCTTT. V and J are TRBV15 and TRBJ1-1; a possible D gene is TRBD1 (5 bases). CDR3 length: 13 amino acids. Germline CDR1 LNHNV, CDR2 YYDKDF (reference sequence). Between the trimmed V and J ends, which lost 3 bases and 8 bases, there was a span of 13 bases.

This clone was recorded a few times. This chain connects TRBV7-9 to TRBJ1-1; 9 nucleotides align to TRBD1. The germline CDR1 and CDR2 sequences are SEHNR and FQNEAQ (reference sequence). Unmatched junction bases numbered 5, after V lost 5 bases and J lost 1 base. The CDR3 length is 15 residues. The CDR3 coding sequence is TGTGCCAGCAGCGTTGGACAGGGGAGGAACACTGAAGCTTTCTTT. Protein: CASSVGQGRNTEAFF.